A single sample is the source of the 28 T cell receptor beta chains below, sequenced in a study of blood T cells in healthy people across ages. Together with a sample-barcoded 5' primer, a J-beta primer mix was included in a second PCR lasting about 7 to 11 cycles. TCRdb analysed the 5' RACE reads with MiXCR anew, one entry per CDR3 protein. The sample gives over 1,300,000 distinct CDR3 sequences, 59% of which show up once; approximately 7% is in the top ten. Sequenced: blood. The receptors shown here come from a man younger than 30 in good health.

This clonotype was observed a handful of times. The CDR3 DNA follows: TGCGCCAGCAGCACCGGACTAGCGGAGGCAACGCAGTATTTT. The encoded protein is CASSTGLAEATQYF. V is TRBV5-1 and J is TRBJ2-3; the match to TRBD2 covers 10 bases. Germline V CDR1 and CDR2: SGHRS, YFSETQ. The ends lost 4 bases at V and 9 bases at J; junction bases unmatched: 8. The CDR3 contains 14 residues.

The chain recombines TRBV12-3 or TRBV12-4 with TRBJ2-7, with D perhaps TRBD2 (5 bases). CDR3 length equals 15 residues. V was shortened by 3 bases and J by 2 bases, with 14 bases between the two germline ends. CDR3 nucleotide sequence: TGTGCCAGCAGTTTTAGGACGGGGAGAACCTACGAGCAGTACTTC. Amino acid sequence: CASSFRTGRTYEQYF.

This chain connects TRBV5-1 to TRBJ2-2; no firm D call. The CDR3 extends over 14 amino acids. Trimming removed 2 bases from V and 5 bases from J, with 10 bases in between. Germline CDR1 SGHRS, CDR2 YFSETQ. The CDR3 here is CASSFTQWTGELFF. CDR3 bases: TGCGCCAGCAGCTTCACACAGTGGACCGGGGAGCTGTTTTTT.

This clonotype was picked up a small number of times. The rearrangement joins TRBV28 to TRBJ2-7; D not certain. CDR1 is MDHEN and CDR2 is SYDVKM in the germline V gene. V was trimmed by 4 bases and J by 1 base, leaving 14 bases between them. This CDR3 is 15 amino acids long. Here the CDR3 reads CASSSPPGRSYEQYF. CDR3 bases: TGTGCCAGCAGTTCGCCGCCGGGTCGTTCCTACGAGCAGTACTTC.

The chain uses TRBV20-1 and TRBJ1-2; D not certain. V lost 1 base and J 8 bases, leaving 14 bases between the germline ends. The CDR3 runs to 13 residues. CDR1 and CDR2 (germline): DFQATT, SNEGSKA (reference sequence). The CDR3, as DNA: TGCAGTGCTAGAGTTCATGGATCGGACGGCTACACCTTC. This encodes CSARVHGSDGYTF.

This clonotype has just a few counts. CDR3 DNA: TGTGCCAGCAGTTCCACCTCCATGGATATCCCCTACAATGAGCAGTTCTTC. Protein product: CASSSTSMDIPYNEQFF. This chain joins TRBV12-3 or TRBV12-4 and TRBJ2-1; D is unclear. The CDR3 spans 17 residues. V dropped 4 bases and J dropped 2 bases, with 18 bases sitting between them.

This clonotype was observed a few times. Written as DNA, the CDR3 is TGCAGCGTTGATAGGCGGGGGAGAGACACAGATACGCAGTATTTT. This gives the protein CSVDRRGRDTDTQYF. The chain uses TRBV29-1 and TRBJ2-3; 7 bases match TRBD2. V was pared by 3 bases and J by 2 bases, with 8 bases of the junction left unmatched. CDR1 is SQVTM and CDR2 is ANQGSEA in the germline V gene. This CDR3 has 15 residues.

This clonotype was observed once. The chain has TRBV5-1 and TRBJ2-7; D is perhaps TRBD1 or TRBD2 (6 bases each). This CDR3 comprises 16 residues. V lost 0 bases to trimming and J lost 3 bases, with 16 bases between them. In germline, CDR1 is SGHRS, CDR2 YFSETQ. CDR3 sequence: CASSLAWGRGGYEQYF. In nucleotides, the CDR3 is TGCGCCAGCAGCTTGGCCTGGGGCAGGGGAGGCTACGAGCAGTACTTC.

This clonotype was recorded only once. This sequence joins TRBV29-1 and TRBJ1-1; the D gene is possibly TRBD1 (6 bases). This CDR3 spans 12 amino acids. Looked up from germline, CDR1 is SQVTM and CDR2 is ANQGSEA. Trimming took off 3 bases at V and 4 bases at J, with 9 bases between the two ends. The CDR3 DNA follows: TGCAGCGTTGAGGCGGACAGCACTGAAGCTTTCTTT. Its protein is CSVEADSTEAFF.

This rearrangement joins TRBV9 to TRBJ2-4; D is possibly TRBD1 (6 bases). The CDR3 has 15 residues. The germline CDR1 and CDR2 sequences are SGDLS and YYNGEE. Trimming shortened V by 0 bases and J by 7 bases, and 14 bases separated the two germline ends. The CDR3 spells CASSVEVQGSNIQYF. CDR3 in DNA: TGTGCCAGCAGCGTAGAAGTTCAGGGGAGCAACATTCAGTACTTC.

The chain's CDR3 is CASNSGGSDTQYF. The DNA of the CDR3 is TGTGCCAGCAACTCCGGGGGTTCAGATACGCAGTATTTT. This chain uses TRBV6-5 with TRBJ2-3; D perhaps matches TRBD2 (6 bases). The CDR3 sequence is 13 residues long. The V gene lost 7 bases and the J gene lost 4 bases, with 12 bases spanning the gap. Germline V CDR1 and CDR2: MNHEY, SVGAGI.

The rearrangement joins TRBV7-6 to TRBJ2-3; TRBD2 matches 11 bases. The CDR3 consists of 16 residues. V lost 0 bases to trimming and J lost 6 bases; unmatched junction nucleotides: 5. The germline V gene has CDR1 SGHVS and CDR2 FNYEAQ. Here the CDR3 reads CASSLATTSGKDTQYF. CDR3 DNA sequence: TGTGCCAGCAGCTTAGCGACGACTAGCGGGAAGGATACGCAGTATTTT.

J is TRBJ2-3 and V is TRBV12-3 or TRBV12-4; D ambiguous. CDR3 size: 16 residues. Trimming took 2 bases from V and 4 from J, leaving 16 bases between them. CDR3 residues: CASSLMTPLSPDTQYF. Here the CDR3 DNA reads TGTGCCAGCAGTTTAATGACCCCATTGTCCCCAGATACGCAGTATTTT.

This clonotype has more than one count but fewer than ten. The chain employs TRBV29-1 and TRBJ2-1, with D perhaps matching TRBD2 (5 bases). This CDR3 has 14 residues. Trimming cost V 6 bases and J 5 bases, with 17 bases left between them. CDR1 SQVTM and CDR2 ANQGSEA come from the germline V gene. The CDR3 here is CSVGWRGSNNEQFF. The CDR3 DNA sequence: TGCAGCGTCGGATGGCGAGGGTCAAACAATGAGCAGTTCTTC.

Only a few counts were recorded for this clonotype. The chain carries TRBV12-3 or TRBV12-4 and TRBJ1-4; D uncertain. Trimming left V 2 bases short and J 0 bases short, with 4 bases between. The CDR3 contains 14 residues. As DNA, the CDR3 is TGTGCCAGCAGTTTACGACCAACTAATGAAAAACTGTTTTTT. Translated, it gives CASSLRPTNEKLFF.

This sequence joins TRBV20-1 and TRBJ2-7, with D possibly called TRBD1 or TRBD2 (5 bases each). V shed 3 bases and J shed 1 base, with 7 bases lying between them. The CDR3 totals 12 residues. CDR1 and CDR2 from the germline V gene are DFQATT and SNEGSKA (reference sequence). CDR3 DNA sequence: TGCAGTGCTAGCAGGGAGTCCTACGAGCAGTACTTC. Translating gives CSASRESYEQYF.

The genes are TRBV20-1 and TRBJ2-5, with 11 nucleotides matching TRBD2. The length of the CDR3 is 14 residues. V lost 4 bases to trimming and J lost 1 base; unmatched junction nucleotides: 2. From germline, CDR1 is DFQATT and CDR2 SNEGSKA (reference sequence). The CDR3 spells CSATTSGIQETQYF. CDR3 DNA: TGCAGTGCTACGACTAGCGGGATCCAAGAGACCCAGTACTTC.

This chain uses TRBV9 with TRBJ2-3, with D unclear. The CDR3 extends over 15 amino acids. Trimming left V 0 bases short and J 1 base short, with 9 bases between. Germline V gene data show CDR1 as SGDLS and CDR2 as YYNGEE. The CDR3 region is CASSVESARTDTQYF. Here the CDR3 DNA reads TGTGCCAGCAGCGTAGAGTCGGCTCGCACAGATACGCAGTATTTT. The full variable domain, with the rest looked up from reference TRBV9 and TRBJ2-3, is DSGVTQTPKHLITATGQRVTLRCSPRSGDLSVYWYQQSLDQGLQFLIQYYNGEERAKGNILERFSAQQFPDLHSELNLSSLELGDSALYFCASSVESARTDTQYFGPGTRLTVL.

Written as DNA, the CDR3 is TGTGCCATCGGGAGGGAAACTAATGAAAAACTGTTTTTT. This encodes CAIGRETNEKLFF. The chain is built from TRBV10-3 and TRBJ1-4; D is unresolved. The germline V gene encodes CDR1 ENHRY and CDR2 SYGVKD. The V end lost 8 bases, the J end lost 1 base, and 8 bases lay between the germline ends. The CDR3 covers 13 residues.

The table lists this clonotype with a few counts. Being one base from a much bigger clone, this may be a read error. The chain has TRBV28 and TRBJ2-6; 7 bases map to TRBD1. The germline CDR1 and CDR2 sequences are MDHEN and SYDVKM. After removal of 3 bases from V and 4 bases from J, the junction contained 6 bases not matched to a gene. CDR3 length: 16 amino acids. CDR3 DNA: TGTGCCAGCAGTTTGGGACAGTGGGAGGGGGCCAACGTCCTGACTTTC. Its protein product is CASSLGQWEGANVLTF. The whole variable domain, filled in from reference TRBV28 and TRBJ2-6, reads DVKVTQSSRYLVKRTGEKVFLECVQDMDHENMFWYRQDPGLGLRLIYFSYDVKMKEKGDIPEGYSVSREKKERFSLILESASTNQTSMYLCASSLGQWEGANVLTFGAGSRLTVL.

This chain joins TRBV3-1 and TRBJ1-1; D is possibly TRBD1 (5 bases). V gave up 4 bases and J gave up 1 base, with 10 bases separating them. The CDR3 is 14 amino acids. Per the germline V gene, CDR1 is LGHDT and CDR2 is YNNKEL (reference sequence). The CDR3 bases are TGTGCCAGCAGCCGCGCTGACAGGAACACTGAAGCTTTCTTT. Its protein product is CASSRADRNTEAFF.

This rearrangement joins TRBV4-2 to TRBJ2-1; 8 nucleotides align to TRBD1. The CDR3 covers 15 residues. V dropped 1 base and J dropped 8; count of bases not matched to a gene: 7. Germline CDR1 reads LGHNA; CDR2 reads YNFKEQ. The CDR3 loop is CASSQGTTGGYEQFF. In DNA form, the CDR3 reads TGTGCCAGCAGCCAAGGGACCACAGGGGGATATGAGCAGTTCTTC.

A single count supports this clonotype. The J gene is TRBJ2-3, the V gene TRBV10-3; the D is unclear. Trimming pared 7 bases from V and 2 bases from J, leaving 10 bases between. Germline V lookup: CDR1 ENHRY, CDR2 SYGVKD. The CDR3 runs 13 residues. The CDR3, as DNA: TGTGCCATCACCCAGATACACACAGATACGCAGTATTTT. This encodes CAITQIHTDTQYF.

In its sample, this clonotype was seen a few times. The gene calls are TRBV7-2 and TRBJ2-5; D may be TRBD2 (5 bases). Matching the DNA end better, TRBJ2-7 makes the J call doubtful. The CDR3 spans 15 residues. From germline, CDR1 is SGHTA and CDR2 FQGNSA. Here the CDR3 DNA reads TGTGCCAGCAGCTTAGTCGCTAGCCCCTCCGCCGAGCAGTACTTC. It is translated as CASSLVASPSAEQYF.

The chain couples TRBV6-1 to TRBJ2-1; a weak D match, TRBD2 (5 bases). This CDR3 is 14 amino acids long. Germline V gives CDR1 MNHNS, CDR2 SASEGT. Trimming shortened V by 4 bases and J by 3 bases, and 10 bases separated the two germline ends. The CDR3 loop is CASSGGSDYNEQFF. CDR3 sequence (DNA): TGTGCCAGCAGTGGGGGTAGCGACTACAATGAGCAGTTCTTC.

The V gene is TRBV10-3, the J gene TRBJ2-2; D is unresolved. CDR1 is ENHRY, CDR2 SYGVKD, per germline. This CDR3 has 11 amino acids. The V end was cut by 4 bases, the J end by 4 bases, with 1 base between. The CDR3 bases are TGTGCCATCAGTGCCACCGGGGAGCTGTTTTTT. It is translated as CAISATGELFF.

The chain couples TRBV20-1 to TRBJ1-1; the D is unclear. CDR1 is DFQATT, CDR2 SNEGSKA, per germline (reference sequence). The ends were cut back, 0 bases at V and 0 bases at J, with 5 bases in the middle. The CDR3 totals 13 residues. The chain's CDR3 is CSARDLLNTEAFF. The CDR3 nucleotides are TGCAGTGCTAGAGATCTACTGAACACTGAAGCTTTCTTT.

The chain has TRBV9 and TRBJ2-1; D is unresolved. Germline lookup yields CDR1 SGDLS and CDR2 YYNGEE. The CDR3 spans 14 residues. V was cut by 2 bases and J by 8 bases, with 14 bases left in between. The CDR3 loop is CASSVSQLRDEQFF. In nucleotides, the CDR3 is TGTGCCAGCAGCGTGAGCCAACTCCGCGATGAGCAGTTCTTC.